The rows below give T cell receptor beta chains drawn from one sample of a study of human T cells and chemical hapten exposure. Using its own MiXCR run on the RACE reads, TCRdb lists one record per CDR3 protein. The data contain fewer than 70,000 distinct CDR3 sequences, 5.5% to 7.5% of them singletons. Sequenced material: whole blood, taken in connection with sensitization to the hapten diphenylcyclopropenone (DPC). Every receptor here comes from a woman in her 30s with alopecia areata. Some clones in this sample may be carry-over from other donors' samples. The CDR3 runs from the conserved cysteine through the conserved F or W. D genes are given only for firm matches. Size values are once, few and many counts, or a class for expanded clones, and some rows have none.

TRBJ2-7,many,TRBD1,TRBV9,TGTGCCAGCAGCGCCGGGACAGGCTTCTACGAGCAGTACTTC,CASSAGTGFYEQYF
TRBJ1-1,many,NA,TRBV5-1,TGCGCCAGCAGCTTGGTCGTGACTAACACTGAAGCTTTCTTT,CASSLVVTNTEAFF
TRBJ1-1,many,NA,TRBV7-2,TGTGCCAGCACCCAAAGGCAGGGCACTGAAGCTTTCTTT,CASTQRQGTEAFF
TRBJ1-2,few,TRBD1,TRBV20-1,TGCAGTGCTAGAGGTTCCGGGACAGCAGCTAACTATGGCTACACCTTC,CSARGSGTAANYGYTF
TRBJ1-5,many,NA,TRBV10-2,TGCGCCAGCAGTGAGACAGTGGGCAATCAGCCCCAGCATTTT,CASSETVGNQPQHF
TRBJ1-5,many,NA,TRBV23-1,TGCGCCAGCAGTCCCCGGGCCAGAAATCAGCCCCAGCATTTT,CASSPRARNQPQHF
TRBJ2-1,many,NA,TRBV2,TGTGCCAGCAGTGATGTGGAGCCCGTTGACTACAATGAGCAGTTCTTC,CASSDVEPVDYNEQFF
TRBJ2-7,many,NA,TRBV5-1,TGCGCCAGCAGCTTCGGACGGACCTACGAGCAGTACTTC,CASSFGRTYEQYF
TRBJ2-1,many,NA,TRBV3-1,TGTGCCAGCAGCCTGCCTACTACCGGGGGAAGCTCCTACAATGAGCAGTTCTTC,CASSLPTTGGSSYNEQFF
TRBJ1-1,many,NA,TRBV7-8,TGTGCCAGCAGCTTTATCAACACTGAAGCTTTCTTT,CASSFINTEAFF
TRBJ2-3,many,NA,TRBV20-1,TGCAGTGCTAGAGATAGGGGAACTATCTCAGGAGATACGCAGTATTTT,CSARDRGTISGDTQYF
TRBJ2-5,many,NA,TRBV30,TGTGCCTGGAGTCCTACCGTGGGGGGAGAGACCCAGTACTTC,CAWSPTVGGETQYF
TRBJ1-2,many,NA,TRBV10-3,TGTGCCATCAGTCAACCTAACTATGGCTACACCTTC,CAISQPNYGYTF
TRBJ1-1,many,NA,TRBV7-9,TGTGCCAGCAGTTTCCGGGACGTCGGAAACACTGAAGCTTTCTTT,CASSFRDVGNTEAFF
TRBJ2-5,few,TRBD2,TRBV5-4,TGTGCCAGCAGCCCGACCGGGACTAGCGCAGAGACCCAGTACTTC,CASSPTGTSAETQYF
TRBJ1-3,many,NA,TRBV9,TGTGCCAGCAGCGGGCAGGAAAACTCTGGAAACACCATATATTTT,CASSGQENSGNTIYF
TRBJ2-2,many,NA,TRBV6-6,TGTGCCAGCAGTTACTCGGGCAGGGGAGCCGGGGAGCTGTTTTTT,CASSYSGRGAGELFF
TRBJ2-3,many,NA,TRBV15,TGTGCCACCAGCAGAGTACTTGGGGATGCGCAGTATTTT,CATSRVLGDAQYF
TRBJ1-2,many,TRBD1,TRBV20-1,TGCAGTGCTAGAGATCTCCCAGGGCAGGGGGAAGGGTATGGCTACACCTTC,CSARDLPGQGEGYGYTF
TRBJ2-7,many,NA,TRBV2,TGTGCCAGCGGAGAGTCGACAAGCATCAACGAGCAGTACTTC,CASGESTSINEQYF
TRBJ2-3,many,NA,TRBV3-1,TGTGCCAGCAGCCAAGGATACCTAGCAAGGGATACGCAGTATTTT,CASSQGYLARDTQYF
TRBJ2-1,many,TRBD1,TRBV18,TGTGCCAGCTCACCTTCCGGGACAGGGAGCAATGAGCAGTTCTTC,CASSPSGTGSNEQFF
TRBJ2-5,many,NA,TRBV10-2,TGCGCCAGCAGAAACTTCCAAGAGACCCAGTACTTC,CASRNFQETQYF
TRBJ2-7,many,TRBD2,TRBV7-2,TGTGCCAGCAGCTTGGCGGGGGGGCCGTACGAGCAGTACTTC,CASSLAGGPYEQYF
TRBJ2-1,many,TRBD2,TRBV19,TGTGCCAGTAGTATAGATCGAGCGGGGACCTACAATGAGCAGTTCTTC,CASSIDRAGTYNEQFF
TRBJ2-3,NA,TRBD2,TRBV5-6,TGTGCCAGCAGCCTCCCTAGCGGGGGCCCCGCGCGACATACGCAGTATTTT,CASSLPSGGPARHTQYF
TRBJ2-3,many,NA,TRBV7-9,TGTGCCAGCAGCTTAGTGACTGGCGGTGTGGGTACGCAGTATTTT,CASSLVTGGVGTQYF
TRBJ1-2,many,NA,TRBV6-6,TGTGCCAGCAGTTATCCGGCCGGGGCCTCAAACTATGGCTACACCTTC,CASSYPAGASNYGYTF
TRBJ2-1,many,TRBD2,TRBV7-8,TGTGCCAGCACTCTCCTAAAGGGAGGGCTTTACAATGAGCAGTTCTTC,CASTLLKGGLYNEQFF
TRBJ1-2,many,NA,TRBV6-1,TGTGCCAGCAGTGAGGGACTGGGTGGCTACACCTTC,CASSEGLGGYTF
TRBJ2-1,many,TRBD1,TRBV5-1,TGCGCCAGCAGCTTGGAGGGACAGGGTATTAATGAGCAGTTCTTC,CASSLEGQGINEQFF
TRBJ1-2,NA,NA,TRBV6-5,TGTGCCAGCAGTTACTCGAGAATGTGGAATGGCTACACCTTC,CASSYSRMWNGYTF
TRBJ2-3,few,TRBD1,TRBV5-6,TGTGCCAGCAGCAAACGACAGGGGGCTATGGGCACAGATACGCAGTATTTT,CASSKRQGAMGTDTQYF
TRBJ2-2,many,NA,TRBV18,TGTGCCAGCTCACCATCCAGCAGGGTCCCCACCGGGGAGCTGTTTTTT,CASSPSSRVPTGELFF
TRBJ1-1,many,NA,TRBV18,TGTGCCAGCTCACCACCGGGGCAGACGAACACTGAAGCTTTCTTT,CASSPPGQTNTEAFF
TRBJ2-1,NA,TRBD2,TRBV29-1,TGCAGCGTTTCGCTAGCGGGGGGGGGCAATGAGCAGTTCTTC,CSVSLAGGGNEQFF
TRBJ2-7,few,NA,TRBV6-7,TGTGCCAGCAGTTACGGGAAGGAGTACTTC,CASSYGKEYF
TRBJ2-3,few,NA,TRBV15,TGTGCCACCAGCAGAGAACTTAGCTCAGATACGCAGTATTTT,CATSRELSSDTQYF
TRBJ1-1,many,TRBD1,TRBV18,TGTGCCAGCTCACCACAGGACAGGGAGAACACTGAAGCTTTCTTT,CASSPQDRENTEAFF
TRBJ2-3,many,TRBD1,TRBV5-1,TGCGCCAGCAGCTCCGGACAGGTCGCAGATACGCAGTATTTT,CASSSGQVADTQYF
TRBJ2-2,many,NA,TRBV27,TGTGCCAGCAGTGGACGGAAGCCCGGGGAGCTGTTTTTT,CASSGRKPGELFF